One sample yielded the 12 T cell receptor beta chains listed below, sequenced in a study of PD-1 blockade in classical Hodgkin lymphoma. Each patient relapsed following autologous stem cell transplantation, and prior brentuximab vedotin exposure differed. Here immunoSEQ multiplex PCR was the method, and the copy in TCRdb shows in-frame clones only, minus some. The table shows 40,000 or so clones, with roughly nine tenths occurring only once. The material sequenced was peripheral blood mononuclear cells (PBMCs), taken before the second cycle of nivolumab. The origin of the receptors is a human donor with classical Hodgkin lymphoma.

The rearrangement links TRBV7-8 to TRBJ2-7; TRBD1 matches 9 bases. The CDR3 totals 15 residues. The V gene end was trimmed by 1 base and the J gene end by 0 bases; junction bases not matched to a gene: 1. Germline assignment: CDR1 SGHVS and CDR2 FQNEAQ. CDR3 DNA sequence: TGTGCCAGCAGCTTAGGGGGACAGGGCTCCTACGAGCAGTACTTC. It codes for CASSLGGQGSYEQYF.

V usage is TRBV11-3 and J usage is TRBJ2-2; D remains ambiguous. Germline V CDR1 and CDR2: SGHNT, YENEEA. The length of the CDR3 is 16 residues. The V end was cut by 5 bases, the J end by 4 bases, with 17 bases between. CDR3 nucleotide sequence: TGTGCCAGCAGCCGGTCCGGTTGGGCCGGCACCGGGGAGCTGTTTTTT. Protein: CASSRSGWAGTGELFF.

On this clone itself: Other DNA sequences in the sample encode the same CDR3. This chain joins TRBV7-2 and TRBJ1-5, with unresolved D. V was shortened by 2 bases and J by 4 bases, with 6 bases between the two germline ends. The CDR3 is 13 residues long. Per the germline V gene, CDR1 is SGHTA and CDR2 is FQGNSA. The CDR3 sequence is CASSLSWNQPQHF. DNA for the CDR3: TGTGCCAGCAGCTTATCTTGGAATCAGCCCCAGCATTTT.

This clone was found once. The rearrangement joins TRBV6-5 to TRBJ2-7, with D hard to call. The V end lost 8 bases, the J end lost 2 bases, and 13 bases lay between the germline ends. The CDR3 consists of 13 residues. Germline CDR1 is MNHEY and CDR2 is SVGAGI. CDR3 bases: TGTGCCAGCCGTTCCCCGGCTACCTACGAGCAGTACTTC. The encoded protein is CASRSPATYEQYF.

The chain employs TRBV11-2 and TRBJ2-5, with 8 bases aligning to TRBD2. Per the germline V gene, CDR1 is SGHAT and CDR2 is FQNNGV. This CDR3 spans 15 amino acids. Trimming removed 3 bases from V and 5 bases from J; junction bases left unmatched: 8. The CDR3 coding sequence is TGTGCCAGCAGCTTGAGCGGGAGTCAGATGGAGACCCAGTACTTC. Translating gives CASSLSGSQMETQYF.

The chain recombines TRBV6-6 with TRBJ2-2; TRBD1 might be the D (7 bases). V was shortened by 7 bases and J by 6 bases, with 18 bases between the two germline ends. This CDR3 spans 15 amino acids. CDR1 is MNHNY, CDR2 SVGAGI, per germline (reference sequence). The CDR3 DNA follows: TGTGCCAGCACCCCCTTACAGGGGAGGCCCGGGGAGCTGTTTTTT. This translates into CASTPLQGRPGELFF.

The chain uses TRBV5-6 and TRBJ2-7, with D possibly matching TRBD1 (6 bases). Trimming removed 5 bases at V and 3 bases at J, with 9 bases between. The V gene's germline CDR1 is SGHDT and CDR2 YYEEEE. This CDR3 is built from 12 residues. Written as DNA, the CDR3 is TGTGCCAGCAGACTACAGGGCTACGAGCAGTACTTC. Protein: CASRLQGYEQYF.

The V call is TRBV7-9, the J call TRBJ1-4; possible D gene TRBD1, 5 bases. Germline CDR1 is SEHNR and CDR2 is FQNEAQ (reference sequence). There are 17 residues in the CDR3. V was pared by 3 bases and J by 8 bases, with 22 bases between. The CDR3 DNA follows: TGTGCCAGCAGCTTTGCTGGCTCGGGACTCCACCGGGAAAAACTGTTTTTT. It yields the protein CASSFAGSGLHREKLFF.

J is TRBJ2-4 and V is TRBV19; the D gene is possibly TRBD1 (6 bases). V was clipped by 6 bases and J by 0 bases, with 12 bases between them. The CDR3 has 15 amino acids. Germline V gene sequence: CDR1 LNHDA, CDR2 SQIVND (reference sequence). The CDR3 sequence is CASSDRLIAKNIQYF. The CDR3 nucleotides read TGTGCCAGTAGCGACAGGTTAATAGCCAAAAACATTCAGTACTTC.

This clone has a handful of counts. The chain links TRBV6-5 to TRBJ1-6; 8 bases fit TRBD1. Losses at the gene ends were 6 bases for V and 8 bases for J; bases not matched to a gene: 6. Germline values: CDR1 MNHEY, CDR2 SVGAGI. The length of the CDR3 is 14 residues. The CDR3 is CASRRTGRHSPLHF. DNA of the CDR3: TGTGCCAGCAGGCGGACAGGGAGACATTCACCCCTCCACTTT.

The chain recombines TRBV29-1 with TRBJ2-5, with D possibly TRBD1 on 5 matching bases. Germline V lookup: CDR1 SQVTM, CDR2 ANQGSEA. V was trimmed by 7 bases and J by 5 bases, leaving 11 bases between them. The CDR3 consists of 11 residues. DNA of the CDR3: TGCAGCGCGACAGTTACCGAGACCCAGTACTTC. Translating it yields CSATVTETQYF.

The rearrangement links TRBV6-5 to TRBJ1-1; TRBD1 might be the D (6 bases). The V gene's germline CDR1 is MNHEY and CDR2 SVGAGI. The CDR3 runs 12 residues. V lost 7 bases and J lost 6, with 12 bases in between. CDR3 region: CASNYGGSEAFF. For the CDR3, the DNA is TGTGCCAGCAATTATGGGGGCTCTGAAGCTTTCTTT.